Listed here are 8 T cell receptor beta chains from one sample, sequenced in a study of cytomegalovirus exposure and HLA in healthy donors. A multiplex PCR was run with 60 Vbeta primers and 13 Jbeta primers. This table comes from immunoSEQ multiplex PCR, and its TCRdb copy is limited to in-frame clones, with some not included. The sample shows 110,000 or so clones, about four fifths of them seen only once. The sample comprised PBMCs. These receptor sequences come from a man aged 25 to 40 in good health and CMV-seronegative.

This clone was counted a few times. The chain couples TRBV6-1 to TRBJ1-1; 11 bases map to TRBD1. This CDR3 region has 16 residues. The trim removed 3 bases at V and 5 bases at J, leaving 8 bases unmatched. Germline V gives CDR1 MNHNS, CDR2 SASEGT. The CDR3 reads CASSDRTGGGRTEAFF. In DNA form, the CDR3 reads TGTGCCAGCAGTGACAGGACAGGGGGCGGTCGGACTGAAGCTTTCTTT.

The J gene is TRBJ2-3, the V gene TRBV14, with 9 bases lining up with TRBD1. The CDR3 extends over 16 amino acids. Germline V gene data show CDR1 as SGHDN and CDR2 as FVKESK. Trimming at V came to 1 base and at J to 2 bases, leaving 4 bases not matched to a gene. CDR3 residues: CASSQGDRVFTDTQYF. The CDR3 DNA reads TGTGCCAGCAGCCAAGGGGACAGGGTTTTCACAGATACGCAGTATTTT.

The rearrangement uses TRBV27 and TRBJ2-2, with D perhaps matching TRBD1 (5 bases). The V end lost 0 bases, the J end lost 3 bases, and 17 bases lay between the germline ends. Germline V gene lookup returns CDR1 MNHEY and CDR2 SMNVEV (reference sequence). The CDR3 is 18 amino acids. The CDR3 coding sequence is TGTGCCAGCAGTTTATCGAGGCGACAGACGCGACACACCGGGGAGCTGTTTTTT. It is translated as CASSLSRRQTRHTGELFF.

The V call is TRBV28, the J call TRBJ1-1, with 11 bases fitting TRBD1. CDR1 and CDR2 from the germline V gene are MDHEN and SYDVKM. V lost 7 bases to trimming and J lost 0 bases; unmatched junction nucleotides: 4. The CDR3 has 15 residues. For the CDR3, the DNA is TGTGCCAGCAAGCGGACAGGGGGCGTGAACACTGAAGCTTTCTTT. Protein: CASKRTGGVNTEAFF.

The CDR3 reads CASSGETGRAFF. The CDR3 nucleotides read TGTGCCAGCAGCGGGGAGACAGGGCGAGCTTTCTTT. The chain uses TRBV5-6 and TRBJ1-1; the match to TRBD1 covers 7 bases. Per the germline V gene, CDR1 is SGHDT and CDR2 is YYEEEE. V was pared by 4 bases and J by 10 bases, with 7 bases of the junction left unmatched. This CDR3 is built from 12 residues.

The chain is built from TRBV5-1 and TRBJ1-6; tentatively, D is TRBD1 (5 bases). V lost 4 bases to trimming and J lost 4 bases, with 15 bases between them. CDR3 length: 16 amino acids. CDR1 is SGHRS and CDR2 is YFSETQ in the germline V gene. The CDR3 sequence: CASSPMGGDYNSPLHF. The CDR3, as DNA: TGCGCCAGCAGCCCCATGGGAGGGGATTATAATTCACCCCTCCACTTT.

V usage is TRBV5-4 and J usage is TRBJ2-7; 7 positions agree with TRBD1. V shed 3 bases and J 4 bases; nucleotides not matched to a gene: 10. The CDR3 spans 15 residues. CDR1 SGHNT and CDR2 YYREEE come from the germline V gene (reference sequence). The CDR3 DNA sequence: TGTGCCAGCAGCTCAACTACAGGGGCCCTTTACGAGCAGTACTTC. Amino acid sequence: CASSSTTGALYEQYF.

This chain links TRBV6-5 with TRBJ1-2; D gene uncertain. V was trimmed by 6 bases and J by 7 bases, leaving 12 bases between them. Germline V lookup: CDR1 MNHEY, CDR2 SVGAGI. The length of the CDR3 is 12 residues. CDR3 in amino acids: CASSPTFSGYTF. For the CDR3, the DNA is TGTGCCAGCAGCCCAACCTTCAGTGGCTACACCTTC.